The clone carrying this TCR beta chain has only a few counts. Germline lookup yields CDR1 DFQATT and CDR2 SNEGSKA (reference sequence). The CDR3 is made up of 11 amino acids. V was cut by 0 bases and J by 7 bases, with 7 bases left in between. cDNA came from approximately 0.5 to 1 ug RNA primed by random hexamers. The TCR beta CDR3 was amplified by immunoSEQ multiplex PCR across 54 Vbeta, 13 Jbeta. TCRdb re-derived calls from the immunoSEQ multiplex PCR reads in MiXCR, one entry per CDR3 protein. This sample has about 120,000 distinct CDR3 sequences, with 92% found just once. The data were taken from a study of CD8 T cells in Susac syndrome.

Sample: CD4+ T cells from PBMCs. This chain joins TRBV20-1 and TRBJ2-7; D remains ambiguous. The sequence was collected from a human donor in good health. The CDR3 spells CSAREGREQYF. DNA of the CDR3: TGCAGTGCTAGAGAAGGGCGGGAGCAGTACTTC.